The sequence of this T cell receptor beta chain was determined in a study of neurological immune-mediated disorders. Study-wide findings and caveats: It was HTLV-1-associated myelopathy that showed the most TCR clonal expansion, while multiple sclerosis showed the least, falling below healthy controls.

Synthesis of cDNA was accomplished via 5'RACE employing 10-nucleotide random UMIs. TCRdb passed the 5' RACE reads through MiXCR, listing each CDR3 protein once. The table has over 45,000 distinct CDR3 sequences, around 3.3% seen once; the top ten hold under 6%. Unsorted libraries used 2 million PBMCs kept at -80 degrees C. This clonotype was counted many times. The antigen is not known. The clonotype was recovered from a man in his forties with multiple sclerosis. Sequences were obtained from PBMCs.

The CDR3 sequence: CAISAGDTDTQYF. The CDR3 bases are TGTGCCATCAGTGCCGGGGACACAGATACGCAGTATTTT. The J gene is TRBJ2-3, the V gene TRBV10-3, with D possibly matching TRBD2 (5 bases). Germline V gene data show CDR1 as ENHRY and CDR2 as SYGVKD. The CDR3 runs to 13 residues. V lost 4 bases to trimming and J lost 2 bases, with 7 bases between them.